Below, 28 T cell receptor beta chains from the same sample are listed, as sequenced in a study of blood T cell repertoires in COVID-19. The assay was immunoSEQ multiplex PCR, and TCRdb's table has in-frame clones only and misses some. There are tens of thousands of clones in the sample; 88% occur only once, and more than 4.5% lies in the top ten. Sequenced: peripheral blood. These receptors were obtained from a man in his sixties with acute or convalescent COVID-19.

The rearrangement uses TRBV5-1 and TRBJ2-3, with 8 bases aligning to TRBD1. Trimming removed 0 bases from V and 5 bases from J; junction bases left unmatched: 5. Germline lookup yields CDR1 SGHRS and CDR2 YFSETQ. The CDR3 has 15 amino acids. CDR3: CASSLGTGSQDTQYF. The CDR3, as DNA: TGCGCCAGCAGCTTGGGGACAGGGTCGCAAGATACGCAGTATTTT.

The chain recombines TRBV5-1 with TRBJ2-1, with TRBD1 matching 8 bases. V lost 1 base to trimming and J lost 0 bases; unmatched junction nucleotides: 6. The CDR3 length is 17 residues. Germline V gene data show CDR1 as SGHRS and CDR2 as YFSETQ. The CDR3 reads CASSLLSGTGSYNEQFF. The CDR3 region has the DNA TGCGCCAGCAGCTTGTTGTCCGGGACAGGCTCCTACAATGAGCAGTTCTTC.

J is TRBJ2-3 and V is TRBV15; D is ambiguous. Germline lookup yields CDR1 LNHNV and CDR2 YYDKDF (reference sequence). The V end lost 1 base, the J end lost 8 bases, and 19 bases lay between the germline ends. The CDR3 runs 16 residues. CDR3 region: CATSRAVGRFSGTQYF. CDR3 nucleotides: TGTGCCACCAGCAGAGCGGTCGGTCGGTTCTCGGGTACGCAGTATTTT.

This clone came up a few times. This chain uses TRBV12-3 or TRBV12-4 with TRBJ2-7, with D perhaps matching TRBD2 (6 bases). Trimming took 7 bases from V and 2 from J, leaving 12 bases between them. The CDR3 is 13 amino acids. The CDR3 DNA follows: TGTGCCAGCAAATCGGGGGAGGCCTACGAGCAGTACTTC. Translating it yields CASKSGEAYEQYF.

The rearrangement uses TRBV2 and TRBJ1-4; TRBD1 matches at 10 bases. V dropped 4 bases and J dropped 8; count of bases not matched to a gene: 7. Germline CDR1 SNHLY, CDR2 FYNNEI. This CDR3 comprises 15 residues. This CDR3 reads CASSGDRGSGEKLFF. CDR3 in DNA: TGTGCCAGCAGTGGGGACAGGGGTTCAGGGGAAAAACTGTTTTTT.

The V call is TRBV19, the J call TRBJ1-2; the D is unclear. V was shortened by 3 bases and J by 4 bases, with 15 bases between the two germline ends. Looked up from germline, CDR1 is LNHDA and CDR2 is SQIVND (reference sequence). The CDR3 sequence is 15 residues long. CDR3 in amino acids: CASSIATGSGYGYTF. DNA for the CDR3: TGTGCCAGTAGTATTGCTACGGGGTCCGGCTATGGCTACACCTTC.

The rearrangement links TRBV5-5 to TRBJ2-7; 10 positions match TRBD2. The germline gives CDR1 SGHKS, CDR2 YYEKEE (reference sequence). This CDR3 is 18 amino acids long. Losses at the gene ends were 0 bases for V and 3 bases for J; bases not matched to a gene: 12. The DNA for the CDR3 is TGTGCCAGCAGCTTGGCGGCTAGCGGGAGACCCGCGGACTACGAGCAGTACTTC. Its translation: CASSLAASGRPADYEQYF.

The rearrangement joins TRBV28 to TRBJ1-5; possibly TRBD1 for D (6 bases). The CDR3 extends over 16 amino acids. V lost 1 base to trimming and J lost 1 base, with 11 bases between them. In germline, CDR1 is MDHEN, CDR2 SYDVKM. The CDR3 region is CASSLLGGASNQPQHF. The CDR3 coding sequence is TGTGCCAGCAGTTTATTAGGGGGAGCAAGCAATCAGCCCCAGCATTTT.

The rearrangement joins TRBV2 to TRBJ1-1, with TRBD1 matching over 7 bases. The trim removed 6 bases at V and 1 base at J, leaving 2 bases unmatched. The CDR3 is 13 residues long. In germline, CDR1 is SNHLY, CDR2 FYNNEI. CDR3 amino acids: CASRGQPNTEAFF. In nucleotides, the CDR3 is TGTGCCAGCAGGGGACAGCCGAACACTGAAGCTTTCTTT.

There are a few counts of this clone. The chain combines TRBV6-6 with TRBJ1-6; D gene unclear. The germline gives CDR1 MNHNY, CDR2 SVGAGI (reference sequence). The V end lost 0 bases, the J end lost 7 bases, and 4 bases lay between the germline ends. This CDR3 contains 13 residues. CDR3 nucleotide sequence: TGTGCCAGCAGTTACTCGGGCAATTCACCCCTCCACTTT. Translation gives CASSYSGNSPLHF.

The chain employs TRBV4-1 and TRBJ2-1; 7 nucleotides match TRBD1. The germline CDR1 and CDR2 sequences are MGHRA and YSYEKL. The CDR3 sequence is 16 residues long. Trimming took 4 bases from V and 2 from J; bases not matched to a gene: 8. The chain's CDR3 is CASSRSAGTAYNEQFF. The CDR3 DNA is TGCGCCAGCAGCCGGTCAGCCGGGACAGCCTACAATGAGCAGTTCTTC.

The gene calls are TRBV15 and TRBJ1-5; TRBD1 might be the D (5 bases). Looked up from germline, CDR1 is LNHNV and CDR2 is YYDKDF (reference sequence). The CDR3 sequence is 13 residues long. V was trimmed by 5 bases and J by 5 bases, leaving 10 bases between them. The CDR3 region has the DNA TGTGCCACCAGCGTACAGGCAGATCAGCCCCAGCATTTT. Residues: CATSVQADQPQHF.

This chain connects TRBV5-1 to TRBJ1-2; D unresolved. V lost 7 bases and J lost 4, with 11 bases in between. CDR3 length equals 12 residues. The germline V gene has CDR1 SGHRS and CDR2 YFSETQ. The CDR3 nucleotides read TGCGCCAGCCGGGTACCCCCCTATGGCTACACCTTC. This translates into CASRVPPYGYTF.

J is TRBJ2-7 and V is TRBV7-3; 14 bases are shared with TRBD2. V trimming: 5 bases; J trimming: 7 bases; junction bases outside the gene matches: 7. From germline, CDR1 is SGHTA and CDR2 FQGTGA. This CDR3 has 15 residues. CDR3 protein: CASSASGLAGVEQYF. The CDR3 DNA sequence: TGTGCCAGCAGCGCCTCGGGACTAGCGGGAGTTGAGCAGTACTTC.

The chain employs TRBV11-2 and TRBJ2-3; 9 positions agree with TRBD1. Germline CDR1 reads SGHAT; CDR2 reads FQNNGV. This CDR3 is built from 15 residues. The J segment lost 5 bases and the V segment lost 3 bases, leaving 6 bases of the junction unmatched. The DNA of the CDR3 is TGTGCCAGCAGCTTGGGCACAGGGGGCCAAGATACGCAGTATTTT. It specifies CASSLGTGGQDTQYF.

The count of this clone is one. J is TRBJ2-4 and V is TRBV7-8; D remains unclear. The V and J ends lost 5 bases and 0 bases respectively, with 14 bases between them. The CDR3 consists of 16 residues. The germline V gene has CDR1 SGHVS and CDR2 FQNEAQ. CDR3: CASSASPLLAKNIQYF. The CDR3, as DNA: TGTGCCAGCAGCGCCAGTCCTCTTTTAGCCAAAAACATTCAGTACTTC.

The chain employs TRBV2 and TRBJ2-7; 11 bases line up with TRBD2. Germline values: CDR1 SNHLY, CDR2 FYNNEI. This CDR3 has 14 residues. With V trimmed by 5 bases and J by 7 bases, 7 bases remained unmatched. CDR3 residues: CASSLLAGEGEQYF. The CDR3 nucleotides read TGTGCCAGCAGTTTACTAGCGGGGGAAGGGGAGCAGTACTTC.

The V gene is TRBV5-1, the J gene TRBJ2-1, with D perhaps TRBD1 (5 bases). This CDR3 region has 16 residues. Between the trimmed V and J ends, which lost 0 bases and 1 base, there was a span of 11 bases. Germline loops: CDR1 SGHRS, CDR2 YFSETQ. This CDR3 is CASSLGAGLSYNEQFF. CDR3 bases: TGCGCCAGCAGCTTGGGAGCAGGGTTGTCCTACAATGAGCAGTTCTTC.

V is TRBV5-1 and J is TRBJ1-6, with unresolved D. CDR3 length equals 15 residues. The ends were cut back, 0 bases at V and 6 bases at J, with 10 bases in the middle. CDR1 is SGHRS, CDR2 YFSETQ, per germline. CDR3 protein: CASSLVPVPNSPLHF. CDR3 sequence (DNA): TGCGCCAGCAGCTTGGTACCGGTACCTAATTCACCCCTCCACTTT.

The chain combines TRBV7-6 with TRBJ1-6; the D gene is possibly TRBD1 (6 bases). Germline V CDR1 and CDR2: SGHVS, FNYEAQ. CDR3 length equals 16 residues. V dropped 1 base and J dropped 9 bases, with 16 bases sitting between them. CDR3 loop: CASSLGGTRGSSPLHF. The CDR3 coding sequence is TGTGCCAGCAGCTTAGGAGGGACACGAGGGAGTTCACCCCTCCACTTT.

V and J are TRBV4-1 and TRBJ2-7; D perhaps matches TRBD2 (5 bases). The germline CDR1 and CDR2 sequences are MGHRA and YSYEKL. The CDR3 spans 14 residues. The ends were cut back, 1 base at V and 5 bases at J, with 12 bases in the middle. CDR3 sequence (DNA): TGCGCCAGCAGCCAAGTGCTAGCTCCCCACGAGCAGTACTTC. Protein: CASSQVLAPHEQYF.

The sample holds a few counts of this clone. The chain joins TRBV15 to TRBJ2-3; 7 bases map to TRBD2. The CDR3 is made up of 15 amino acids. V lost 0 bases, J lost 8 bases, and 8 bases stayed unmatched. Germline V gene data show CDR1 as LNHNV and CDR2 as YYDKDF (reference sequence). CDR3 protein: CATSRDLAALGTQYF. As DNA, the CDR3 is TGTGCCACCAGCAGAGATCTAGCGGCGCTAGGTACGCAGTATTTT.

This clone was seen a single time. The V call is TRBV24-1, the J call TRBJ2-5; TRBD1 matches at 7 bases. This CDR3 contains 17 residues. Germline V CDR1 and CDR2: KGHDR, SFDVKD. V lost 3 bases, J lost 3 bases, and 12 bases stayed unmatched. The CDR3: CATSDLDLGQAEETQYF. The DNA for the CDR3 is TGTGCCACCAGTGATCTTGACCTAGGACAGGCCGAAGAGACCCAGTACTTC.

J is TRBJ1-5 and V is TRBV19; D possibly corresponds to TRBD1 (5 bases). V was trimmed by 8 bases and J by 2 bases, leaving 19 bases between them. The CDR3 totals 16 residues. The V gene's germline CDR1 is LNHDA and CDR2 SQIVND (reference sequence). The CDR3 DNA reads TGTGCCAGTCATCCCCCTCCAATGACAGGCAATCAGCCCCAGCATTTT. As protein: CASHPPPMTGNQPQHF.

J is TRBJ2-7 and V is TRBV12-3 or TRBV12-4; 7 bases are a match to TRBD1. V gave up 6 bases and J gave up 5 bases; unmatched junction bases: 7. This CDR3 has 13 residues. CDR3 DNA sequence: TGTGCCAGCAGCCTCGACCAGGGGGACGAGCAGTACTTC. It yields the protein CASSLDQGDEQYF.

With regard to this clone: Relative to the germline gene, one junction end is altered; a read error may explain this. The chain has TRBV5-1 and TRBJ1-1; D remains ambiguous. Germline CDR1 is SGHRS and CDR2 is YFSETQ. The CDR3 is made up of 15 amino acids. DNA of the CDR3: TGCGCCAGCACCTTGAGTGGCAGGCTAGCTTCTGAAGCTTTCTTT. Protein product: CASTLSGRLASEAFF.

The chain has TRBV19 and TRBJ2-5, with D perhaps matching TRBD1 (7 bases). CDR1 is LNHDA, CDR2 SQIVND, per germline (reference sequence). V gave up 5 bases and J gave up 5 bases, with 24 bases separating them. CDR3 size: 17 residues. The chain's CDR3 is CASSPLGGGGAKETQYF. CDR3 nucleotides: TGTGCCAGTAGTCCATTAGGGGGCGGCGGGGCCAAGGAGACCCAGTACTTC.

This chain links TRBV30 with TRBJ1-1; a possible D gene is TRBD1 (5 bases). This CDR3 has 19 residues. V was clipped by 0 bases and J by 2 bases, with 25 bases between them. Germline CDR1 GTSNPN, CDR2 SVGIG (reference sequence). The CDR3 reads CAWSVRTGLLKRGNTEAFF. The CDR3 DNA follows: TGTGCCTGGAGTGTGAGGACGGGGCTCTTAAAGCGGGGAAACACTGAAGCTTTCTTT.